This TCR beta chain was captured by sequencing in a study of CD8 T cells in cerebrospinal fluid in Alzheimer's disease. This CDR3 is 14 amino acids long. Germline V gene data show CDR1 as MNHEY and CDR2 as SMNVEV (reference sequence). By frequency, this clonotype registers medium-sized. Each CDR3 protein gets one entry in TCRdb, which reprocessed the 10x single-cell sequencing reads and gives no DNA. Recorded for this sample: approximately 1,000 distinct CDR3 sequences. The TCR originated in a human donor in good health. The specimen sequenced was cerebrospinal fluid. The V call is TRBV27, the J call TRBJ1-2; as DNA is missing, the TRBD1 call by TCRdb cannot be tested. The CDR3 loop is CASSLSTGRGGYTF.